The rows below give T cell receptor beta chains drawn from one sample of a study of long-term antiretroviral therapy in people with HIV. Measured with immunoSEQ multiplex PCR; TCRdb has only the in-frame clones, and not every one. The repertoire includes roughly 28,000 clones, approximately 93% of them detected once, and 4.2% sits in the top ten. The specimen was unsorted PBMCs, collected 3.1 years after starting antiretroviral therapy. The receptors here all came from a man younger than 35 with HIV. Each CDR3 is given with its conserved first and last residue. D genes are given only for firm matches. Size is stated for part of the rows, as once, few or many counts, or as a class when the clone is expanded.

V gene,clone size,D gene,J gene,CDR3 protein,CDR3 DNA
TRBV9,NA,TRBD1,TRBJ1-2,CASSVTGTANYGYTF,TGTGCCAGCAGCGTTACCGGGACAGCGAACTATGGCTACACCTTC
TRBV19,NA,NA,TRBJ1-1,CASRTDANTEAFF,TGTGCCAGTAGGACGGATGCGAACACTGAAGCTTTCTTT
TRBV2,NA,NA,TRBJ2-3,CAVSGLQYF,TGTGCCGTTTCGGGCCTGCAGTATTTT
TRBV15,once,TRBD1,TRBJ1-6,CATSRGGTASPLHF,TGTGCCACCAGCAGAGGTGGGACAGCTTCACCCCTCCACTTT
TRBV11-2,NA,NA,TRBJ1-1,CASLPPGVLLDTEAFF,TGTGCCAGCCTTCCCCCCGGGGTCCTGTTGGACACTGAAGCTTTCTTT
TRBV19,NA,NA,TRBJ2-4,CASTPVFGRQLAKNIQYF,TGTGCCAGCACTCCTGTATTTGGACGACAACTAGCCAAAAACATTCAGTACTTC
TRBV2,NA,NA,TRBJ2-7,CASSGGGRQGQYEQYF,TGTGCCAGCAGTGGGGGGGGCCGACAGGGCCAATACGAGCAGTACTTC
TRBV7-8,NA,NA,TRBJ2-2,CASSLGRQYTGELFF,TGTGCCAGCAGCTTAGGCAGACAGTACACCGGGGAGCTGTTTTTT
TRBV6-1,NA,NA,TRBJ1-2,CASSEQHNYGYTF,TGTGCCAGCAGTGAACAACATAACTATGGCTACACCTTC
TRBV6-5,NA,NA,TRBJ2-3,CASNSGASTDTQYF,TGTGCCAGCAATAGCGGTGCTAGCACAGATACGCAGTATTTT
TRBV25-1,NA,NA,TRBJ1-2,CASSEEQGGSYGYTF,TGTGCCAGCAGTGAAGAACAGGGAGGGAGCTATGGCTACACCTTC
TRBV6-1,NA,NA,TRBJ1-1,CASSETGDTEAFF,TGTGCCAGCAGTGAAACTGGGGACACTGAAGCTTTCTTT
TRBV5-4,NA,TRBD2,TRBJ2-7,CASSFTSGLTYEQYF,TGTGCCAGCAGCTTTACTAGCGGTCTTACCTACGAGCAGTACTTC
TRBV7-9,few,NA,TRBJ2-7,CASGVYEQYF,TGTGCCAGCGGGGTATACGAGCAGTACTTC
TRBV7-8,NA,NA,TRBJ1-1,CASSRLSEAFF,TGTGCCAGCAGCCGCTTATCTGAAGCTTTCTTT
TRBV27,NA,NA,TRBJ1-4,CASASWGEVDEKLFF,TGTGCCAGCGCTTCGTGGGGGGAGGTCGATGAAAAACTGTTTTTT
TRBV29-1,NA,NA,TRBJ2-5,CSVHRALQETQYF,TGCAGCGTTCACAGGGCGCTCCAAGAGACCCAGTACTTC
TRBV6-5,NA,NA,TRBJ1-2,CASSKAWDYGYTF,TGTGCCAGCAGTAAGGCTTGGGACTATGGCTACACCTTC
TRBV13,NA,TRBD2,TRBJ2-3,CASSFAGGPSDTQYF,TGTGCCAGCAGCTTCGCGGGGGGGCCGAGTGATACGCAGTATTTT
TRBV5-1,NA,NA,TRBJ2-5,CASSLEVGSQETQYF,TGCGCCAGCAGCTTGGAGGTGGGCAGTCAAGAGACCCAGTACTTC
TRBV6-6,NA,NA,TRBJ1-2,CASSSRLYTF,TGTGCCAGCAGTTCCAGGCTTTATACCTTC
TRBV9,NA,TRBD1,TRBJ2-6,CASSPQTGSGANVLTF,TGTGCCAGCAGCCCCCAGACAGGGAGTGGGGCCAACGTCCTGACTTTC
TRBV13,NA,NA,TRBJ2-5,CASSLEGPNQETQYF,TGTGCCAGCAGCTTAGAAGGACCCAACCAAGAGACCCAGTACTTC
TRBV2,NA,NA,TRBJ1-4,CASSEVGDMGVEKLFF,TGTGCCAGCAGTGAAGTGGGGGATATGGGGGTCGAAAAACTGTTTTTT
TRBV9,NA,NA,TRBJ2-6,CASSTDPISGANVLTF,TGTGCCAGCAGTACCGACCCCATCTCTGGGGCCAACGTCCTGACTTTC
TRBV29-1,NA,NA,TRBJ1-1,CSVAGVLNTEAFF,TGCAGCGTGGCAGGGGTTCTGAACACTGAAGCTTTCTTT
TRBV14,NA,NA,TRBJ2-1,CASSLASTNEQFF,TGTGCCAGCAGCCTGGCGTCAACCAATGAGCAGTTCTTC
TRBV18,once,NA,TRBJ2-3,CASSPPGARGDTQYF,TGTGCCAGCTCACCACCGGGGGCGCGAGGAGATACGCAGTATTTT
TRBV18,NA,TRBD1,TRBJ2-7,CASSPGQKYEQYF,TGTGCCAGCTCACCGGGACAGAAGTACGAGCAGTACTTC
TRBV7-2,NA,TRBD1,TRBJ2-1,CASSLLTGGAGNEQFF,TGTGCCAGCAGCTTACTCACAGGGGGCGCGGGGAATGAGCAGTTCTTC
TRBV9,NA,NA,TRBJ2-1,CASSVGVLNEQFF,TGTGCCAGCAGCGTGGGGGTTCTGAATGAGCAGTTCTTC
TRBV19,NA,TRBD2,TRBJ2-3,CASGSSGSDGTDTQYF,TGTGCCAGTGGCTCTAGCGGGTCCGACGGAACAGATACGCAGTATTTT
TRBV7-2,NA,TRBD1,TRBJ2-2,CASSLRTGVTGELFF,TGTGCCAGCAGCTTGAGGACAGGGGTCACCGGGGAGCTGTTTTTT
TRBV5-6,NA,NA,TRBJ2-5,CASSRLGLQETQYF,TGTGCCAGCAGCCGATTAGGACTTCAAGAGACCCAGTACTTC
TRBV2,few,NA,TRBJ1-3,CASSDRLRLGNTIYF,TGTGCCAGCAGTGACAGGCTTCGTTTGGGAAACACCATATATTTT
TRBV4-2,NA,NA,TRBJ2-2,CASSQDLAGSGTGELFF,TGTGCCAGCAGCCAAGATCTAGCAGGGAGCGGCACCGGGGAGCTGTTTTTT
TRBV4-3,few,TRBD2,TRBJ2-7,CASSQVLGSGGNQYF,TGCGCCAGCAGCCAAGTTCTGGGTAGCGGGGGGAACCAGTACTTC
TRBV5-6,NA,NA,TRBJ2-3,CASSLVGVSTDTQYF,TGTGCCAGCAGCTTGGTCGGGGTTAGCACAGATACGCAGTATTTT
TRBV6-5,NA,NA,TRBJ2-7,CASSRDRYEQYF,TGTGCCAGCAGTCGAGACAGGTACGAGCAGTACTTC
TRBV30,NA,NA,TRBJ1-4,CAWSVLRGEDEKLFF,TGTGCCTGGAGTGTACTTCGGGGTGAGGATGAAAAACTGTTTTTT
TRBV4-1,NA,NA,TRBJ2-1,CASSQEPQREYNEQFF,TGCGCCAGCAGCCAAGAACCCCAGCGTGAGTACAATGAGCAGTTCTTC
TRBV15,NA,TRBD1,TRBJ2-7,CATSARTGGYEQYF,TGTGCCACCAGCGCCAGGACAGGGGGCTACGAGCAGTACTTC
TRBV4-2,NA,TRBD2,TRBJ2-1,CASSHAGAGTSLIDEQFF,TGTGCCAGCAGCCACGCCGGTGCCGGGACTAGCCTAATCGATGAGCAGTTCTTC
TRBV4-3,once,NA,TRBJ1-5,CASSQDLGERSNQPQHF,TGCGCCAGCAGCCAAGATCTGGGGGAAAGGAGCAATCAGCCCCAGCATTTT
TRBV19,NA,NA,TRBJ1-2,CASKGTIYGYTF,TGTGCCAGTAAGGGGACTATTTATGGCTACACCTTC
TRBV27,NA,TRBD1,TRBJ1-1,CASSTSWTGPVNTEAFF,TGTGCCAGCAGTACTTCCTGGACAGGGCCGGTAAACACTGAAGCTTTCTTT
TRBV5-4,NA,TRBD1,TRBJ1-4,CASSRQGATEKLFF,TGTGCCAGCAGCCGACAGGGGGCTACGGAAAAACTGTTTTTT
TRBV19,NA,NA,TRBJ2-7,CASTPGWGPDYEQYF,TGTGCCAGTACCCCCGGGTGGGGACCCGACTACGAGCAGTACTTC
TRBV6-6,NA,TRBD1,TRBJ2-1,CASSYYVDRANEQFF,TGTGCCAGCAGTTACTACGTGGACAGGGCAAATGAGCAGTTCTTC
TRBV7-2,NA,TRBD1,TRBJ1-3,CASSLGQPTLSGNTIYF,TGTGCCAGCAGCTTGGGACAGCCGACTCTCTCTGGAAACACCATATATTTT
TRBV7-9,once,NA,TRBJ2-7,CASSLATWGEQYF,TGTGCCAGCAGCTTAGCAACCTGGGGCGAGCAGTACTTC
TRBV7-2,NA,NA,TRBJ2-7,CASSFAGTRGREQYF,TGTGCCAGCAGCTTCGCCGGGACTCGGGGCCGCGAGCAGTACTTC
TRBV5-1,NA,TRBD2,TRBJ2-1,CASSLGLGTSGSQNEQFF,TGCGCCAGCAGCTTGGGGTTAGGGACTAGCGGGAGTCAGAATGAGCAGTTCTTC
TRBV7-9,NA,NA,TRBJ1-1,CASSPVQGNTEAFF,TGTGCCAGCAGCCCGGTACAGGGGAACACTGAAGCTTTCTTT
TRBV5-4,NA,TRBD1,TRBJ1-3,CASSIYRGPGNTIYF,TGTGCCAGCAGCATTTACAGGGGTCCCGGAAACACCATATATTTT
TRBV29-1,NA,NA,TRBJ1-5,CSVARGSNQPQHF,TGCAGCGTAGCCAGGGGAAGCAATCAGCCCCAGCATTTT
TRBV7-2,NA,TRBD2,TRBJ2-1,CASSGGSGSFNEQFF,TGTGCCAGCAGTGGGGGAAGCGGGAGTTTTAATGAGCAGTTCTTC
TRBV21-1,NA,NA,TRBJ2-7,CASSHGRGKKVGYEQYF,TGTGCCAGCAGCCACGGCAGGGGAAAGAAAGTCGGCTACGAGCAGTACTTC
TRBV7-2,NA,NA,TRBJ1-5,CASSLSASDQPQHF,TGTGCCAGCAGCTTATCGGCCTCAGATCAGCCCCAGCATTTT
TRBV30,NA,NA,TRBJ2-2,CAWGTQGRTGELFF,TGTGCCTGGGGGACCCAGGGGAGGACCGGGGAGCTGTTTTTT